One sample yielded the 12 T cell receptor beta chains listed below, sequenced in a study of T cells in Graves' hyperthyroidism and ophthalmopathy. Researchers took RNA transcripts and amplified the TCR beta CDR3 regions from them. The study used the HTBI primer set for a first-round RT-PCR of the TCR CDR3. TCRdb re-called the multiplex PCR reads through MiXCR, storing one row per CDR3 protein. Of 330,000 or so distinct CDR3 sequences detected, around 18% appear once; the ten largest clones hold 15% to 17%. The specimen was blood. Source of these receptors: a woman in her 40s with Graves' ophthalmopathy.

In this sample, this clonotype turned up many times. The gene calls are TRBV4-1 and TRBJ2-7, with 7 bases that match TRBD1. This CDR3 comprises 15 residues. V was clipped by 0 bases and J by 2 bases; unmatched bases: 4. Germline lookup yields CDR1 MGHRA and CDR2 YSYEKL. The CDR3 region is CASSQDDRAPYEQYF. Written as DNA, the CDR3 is TGCGCCAGCAGCCAAGATGACAGGGCTCCCTACGAGCAGTACTTC.

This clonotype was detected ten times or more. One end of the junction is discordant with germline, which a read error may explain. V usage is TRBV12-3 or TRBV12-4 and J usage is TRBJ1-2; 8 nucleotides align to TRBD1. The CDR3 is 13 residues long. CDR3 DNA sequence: TGTGCCAGCAGTTCCGGACTAGGGACAGGCACCGACTTC. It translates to CASSSGLGTGTDF.

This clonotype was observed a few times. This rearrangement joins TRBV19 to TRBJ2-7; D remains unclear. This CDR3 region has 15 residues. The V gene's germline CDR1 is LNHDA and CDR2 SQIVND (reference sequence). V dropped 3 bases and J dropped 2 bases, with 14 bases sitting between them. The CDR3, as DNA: TGTGCCAGTAGTATTAGGTTGGGATACGCCTACGAGCAGTACTTC. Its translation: CASSIRLGYAYEQYF.

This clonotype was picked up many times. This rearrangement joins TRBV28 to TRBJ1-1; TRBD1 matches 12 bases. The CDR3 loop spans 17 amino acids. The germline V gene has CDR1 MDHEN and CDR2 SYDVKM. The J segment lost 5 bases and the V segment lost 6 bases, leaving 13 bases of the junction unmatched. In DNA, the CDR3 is TGTGCCAGCAGGCCTACCGGGACAGGGGGCAGAAAAACTGAAGCTTTCTTT. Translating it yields CASRPTGTGGRKTEAFF. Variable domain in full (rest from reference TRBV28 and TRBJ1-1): DVKVTQSSRYLVKRTGEKVFLECVQDMDHENMFWYRQDPGLGLRLIYFSYDVKMKEKGDIPEGYSVSREKKERFSLILESASTNQTSMYLCASRPTGTGGRKTEAFFGQGTRLTVV.

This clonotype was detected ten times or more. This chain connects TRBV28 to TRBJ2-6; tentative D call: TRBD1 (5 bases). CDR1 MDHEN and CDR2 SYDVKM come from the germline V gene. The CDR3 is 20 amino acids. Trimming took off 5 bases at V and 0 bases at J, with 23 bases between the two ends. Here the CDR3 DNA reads TGTGCCAGCAGTCCCCATAATACCAGGGTTACGGGCTCTGGGGCCAACGTCCTGACTTTC. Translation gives CASSPHNTRVTGSGANVLTF.

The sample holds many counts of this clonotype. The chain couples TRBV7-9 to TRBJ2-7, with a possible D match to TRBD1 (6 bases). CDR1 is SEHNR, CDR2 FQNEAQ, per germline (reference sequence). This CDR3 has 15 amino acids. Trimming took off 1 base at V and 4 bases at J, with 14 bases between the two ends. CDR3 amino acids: CASSLEEGRGYEQYF. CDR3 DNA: TGTGCCAGCAGCTTAGAGGAAGGCAGGGGATACGAGCAGTACTTC.

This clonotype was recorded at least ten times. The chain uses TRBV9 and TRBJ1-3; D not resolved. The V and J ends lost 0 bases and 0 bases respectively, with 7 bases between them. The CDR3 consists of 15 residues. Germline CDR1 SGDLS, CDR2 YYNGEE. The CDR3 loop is CASSVAIDSGNTIYF. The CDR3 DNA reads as TGTGCCAGCAGCGTAGCGATAGACTCTGGAAACACCATATATTTT.

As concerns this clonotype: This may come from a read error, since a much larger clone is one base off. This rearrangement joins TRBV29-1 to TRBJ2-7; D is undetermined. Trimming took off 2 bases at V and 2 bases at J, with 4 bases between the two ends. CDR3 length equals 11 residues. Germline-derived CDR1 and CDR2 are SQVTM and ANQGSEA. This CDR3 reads CSVEIAYEQYF. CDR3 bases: TGCAGCGTTGAAATTGCCTACGAGCAGTACTTC.

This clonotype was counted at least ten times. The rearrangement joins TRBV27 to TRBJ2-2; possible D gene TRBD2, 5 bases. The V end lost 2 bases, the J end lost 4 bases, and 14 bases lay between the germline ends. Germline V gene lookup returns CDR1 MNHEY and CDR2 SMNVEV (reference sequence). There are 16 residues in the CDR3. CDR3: CASSLTRPSGTGELFF. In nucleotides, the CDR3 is TGTGCCAGCAGTTTAACTAGGCCCTCCGGCACCGGGGAGCTGTTTTTT.

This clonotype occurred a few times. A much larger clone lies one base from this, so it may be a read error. CDR3 region: CASSLWPAAVNNEQFF. The CDR3 nucleotides are TGTGCCAGCAGTTTATGGCCAGCGGCAGTAAACAATGAGCAGTTCTTC. The chain links TRBV28 to TRBJ2-1, with D tentatively TRBD2 (5 bases). This CDR3 contains 16 residues. From germline, CDR1 is MDHEN and CDR2 SYDVKM. V shed 0 bases and J shed 5 bases, with 14 bases lying between them.

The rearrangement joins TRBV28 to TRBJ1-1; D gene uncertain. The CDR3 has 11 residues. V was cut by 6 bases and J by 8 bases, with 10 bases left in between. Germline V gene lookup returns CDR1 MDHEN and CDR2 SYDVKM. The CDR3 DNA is TGTGCCAGCAGCAAACTCAGGGAAGCTTTCTTT. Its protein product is CASSKLREAFF.

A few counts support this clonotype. DNA of the CDR3: TGTGCCAGCAGTTTAGCGGTCCTGAACACTGAAGCTTTCTTT. The encoded protein is CASSLAVLNTEAFF. This rearrangement joins TRBV12-3 or TRBV12-4 to TRBJ1-1; D unresolved. The V end was cut by 0 bases, the J end by 0 bases, with 5 bases between. This CDR3 has 14 amino acids.